Listed below are T cell receptor beta chains from one sample, sequenced in a study of shared clonotypes between healthy human individuals. The table came from immunoSEQ multiplex PCR; TCRdb's copy has only in-frame clones and leaves some out. The sample contains about 1.5 million clones, nearly 99% of which appear only once. Sequenced sample: naive CD4+ T cells sorted from blood. The receptors derive from a young man in good health. Each CDR3 is given with its conserved first and last residue. The D gene is left open where the match is weak. Not every row has a clone size; where given, it reads once, few, many or a size class.

TRBV2	NA	14	TRBJ2-7	NA	CASRATESSYEQYF	TGTGCCAGCAGGGCGACAGAGAGCTCCTACGAGCAGTACTTC
TRBV2	NA	11	TRBJ2-5	once	CARGDYGTQYF	TGTGCCAGAGGGGATTACGGGACCCAGTACTTC
TRBV30	NA	14	TRBJ1-2	NA	CAWSELRGQGGYTF	TGTGCCTGGAGTGAACTTCGGGGGCAAGGCGGCTACACCTTC
TRBV6-1	TRBD1	14	TRBJ2-3	NA	CASTGTVSTDTQYF	TGTGCCAGCACCGGGACAGTCAGCACAGATACGCAGTATTTT
TRBV23-1	NA	18	TRBJ2-7	once	CASRPDQSSGRRGYEQYF	TGCGCCAGCAGACCCGACCAGTCCTCGGGCCGGAGGGGCTACGAGCAGTACTTC
TRBV7-2	NA	12	TRBJ2-7	NA	CASSLAYSEQYF	TGTGCCAGCAGCTTGGCGTATTCCGAGCAGTACTTC
TRBV6-1	NA	14	TRBJ1-3	NA	CASSDEISGNTIYF	TGTGCCAGCAGTGATGAAATCTCTGGAAACACCATATATTTT
TRBV2	NA	13	TRBJ2-7	NA	CASRYRDPDEQYF	TGTGCCAGCAGGTACAGGGATCCGGACGAGCAGTACTTC
TRBV9	NA	14	TRBJ2-3	NA	CASRRDLSTDTQYF	TGTGCCAGCAGGCGGGATCTTAGCACAGATACGCAGTATTTT
TRBV5-1	TRBD2	15	TRBJ2-3	NA	CASSEAGDPTDTQYF	TGCGCCAGCAGCGAAGCGGGAGATCCCACAGATACGCAGTATTTT
TRBV6-5	TRBD2	16	TRBJ2-7	NA	CASSSLATSADYEQYF	TGTGCCAGCAGTTCACTCGCGACTAGCGCCGACTACGAGCAGTACTTC
TRBV5-1	NA	11	TRBJ2-3	NA	CASSIGDTQYF	TGCGCCAGCAGCATCGGAGATACGCAGTATTTT
TRBV6-5	TRBD2	14	TRBJ2-7	NA	CASRWTSGYYEQYF	TGTGCCAGCAGGTGGACTAGCGGTTACTACGAGCAGTACTTC
TRBV7-9	NA	14	TRBJ2-2	once	CASSRDSYTGELFF	TGTGCCAGCAGCCGAGACAGTTACACCGGGGAGCTGTTTTTT
TRBV7-2	NA	14	TRBJ2-3	NA	CASSWGGSTDTQYF	TGTGCCAGCAGCTGGGGTGGGAGCACAGATACGCAGTATTTT
TRBV7-9	NA	16	TRBJ2-5	NA	CASSLWTDTQGRTQYF	TGTGCCAGCAGCCTATGGACAGACACACAAGGTCGGACCCAGTACTTC
TRBV30	NA	12	TRBJ1-2	NA	CAWGRGVYGYTF	TGTGCCTGGGGACGGGGAGTCTATGGCTACACCTTC
TRBV5-1	TRBD1	16	TRBJ2-2	NA	CASSLVGTGEAGELFF	TGCGCCAGCAGCTTGGTCGGGACAGGGGAGGCCGGGGAGCTGTTTTTT
TRBV19	TRBD1	14	TRBJ2-5	NA	CASSVTGTGETQYF	TGTGCCAGTAGTGTCACCGGGACAGGAGAGACCCAGTACTTC
TRBV2	NA	13	TRBJ2-7	NA	CASRGRSSYEQYF	TGTGCCAGCAGGGGAAGGTCCTCCTACGAGCAGTACTTC
TRBV11-3	NA	12	TRBJ2-1	NA	CASSRRRPEQFF	TGTGCCAGCAGCCGGCGGCGGCCCGAGCAGTTCTTC
TRBV28	TRBD1	15	TRBJ1-1	NA	CASSPRDRVNTEAFF	TGTGCCAGCAGTCCCCGGGACAGGGTCAACACTGAAGCTTTCTTT
TRBV29-1	NA	18	TRBJ2-7	NA	CSVEGSGPESIRAEEQYF	TGCAGCGTTGAAGGTTCGGGGCCAGAATCTATACGAGCAGAGGAGCAGTACTTC
TRBV7-2	NA	13	TRBJ1-2	NA	CASSFDRNYGYTF	TGTGCCAGCAGCTTTGACAGAAACTATGGCTACACCTTC